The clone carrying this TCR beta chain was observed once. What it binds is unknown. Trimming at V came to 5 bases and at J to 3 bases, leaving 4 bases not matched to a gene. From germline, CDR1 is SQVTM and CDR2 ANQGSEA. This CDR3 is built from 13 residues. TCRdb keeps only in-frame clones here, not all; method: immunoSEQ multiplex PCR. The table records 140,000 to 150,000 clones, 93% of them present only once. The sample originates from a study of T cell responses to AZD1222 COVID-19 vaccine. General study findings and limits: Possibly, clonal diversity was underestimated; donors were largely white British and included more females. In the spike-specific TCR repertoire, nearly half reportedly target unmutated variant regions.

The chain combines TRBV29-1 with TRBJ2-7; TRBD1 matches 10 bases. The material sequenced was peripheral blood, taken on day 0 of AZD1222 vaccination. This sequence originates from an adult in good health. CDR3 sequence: CSVTGTGVYEQYF. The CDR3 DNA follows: TGCAGCGTTACTGGGACAGGGGTCTACGAGCAGTACTTC.